Presented here are 14 T cell receptor beta chains from one specimen sequenced in a study of cytomegalovirus exposure and HLA in healthy donors. The primer mix had 60 Vbeta and 13 Jbeta primers. Measured with immunoSEQ multiplex PCR; TCRdb has only the in-frame clones, and not every one. The sample has 75,000 to 95,000 clones. Specimen: PBMCs. The receptors were sampled from a woman aged 55-75 years in good health and CMV-seronegative.

The rearrangement joins TRBV6-5 to TRBJ1-2, with no clear D. CDR1 is MNHEY and CDR2 is SVGAGI in the germline V gene. The V end was cut by 4 bases, the J end by 4 bases, with 13 bases between. This CDR3 is 14 amino acids long. CDR3 coding DNA: TGTGCCAGCAGTTTCGAGGAGGACGGCTATGGCTACACCTTC. Amino acid sequence: CASSFEEDGYGYTF.

With respect to this clone: A junction boundary mismatches the germline segment, possibly from a read error. The V gene is TRBV7-7, the J gene TRBJ2-1; no clear D gene. The CDR3 sequence is 18 residues long. Germline CDR1 and CDR2: SSHAT and FNYEAQ (reference sequence). The CDR3 region has the DNA TGTGCTAGCAGCTTAGCTTCAACGAGTTCGGTAGCCTACAATGAGCAGTTCTTC. Translated, it gives CASSLASTSSVAYNEQFF. Variable domain in full (rest from reference TRBV7-7 and TRBJ2-1): GAGVSQSPRYKVTKRGQDVTLRCDPISSHATLYWYQQALGQGPEFLTYFNYEAQPDKSGLPSDRFSAERPEGSISTLTIQRTEQRDSAMYRCASSLASTSSVAYNEQFFGPGTRLTVL.

V is TRBV10-3 and J is TRBJ2-5; possible D gene TRBD2, 6 bases. In germline, CDR1 is ENHRY, CDR2 SYGVKD. Trimming removed 0 bases from V and 3 bases from J, with 11 bases in between. The CDR3 totals 15 residues. This chain's CDR3 is CAISESPGEEETQYF. The DNA for the CDR3 is TGTGCCATCAGTGAGTCCCCGGGAGAGGAAGAGACCCAGTACTTC.

V and J are TRBV5-4 and TRBJ2-5, with D perhaps TRBD1 (5 bases). The end of the DNA is better explained by TRBJ2-7, so the J call may be wrong. Germline V gives CDR1 SGHNT, CDR2 YYREEE (reference sequence). This CDR3 contains 14 residues. CDR3 nucleotide sequence: TGTGCCAGCAGCTCGACGACAGCCTCCTACGAGCAGTACTTC. Translating it yields CASSSTTASYEQYF.

The gene calls are TRBV18 and TRBJ2-7; D possibly corresponds to TRBD1 (6 bases). The CDR3 loop spans 14 amino acids. Germline V gene sequence: CDR1 KGHSH, CDR2 LQKENI. With 1 base removed from V and 2 bases from J, the gap between germline ends came to 9 bases. CDR3: CASSPRQGTYEQYF. The DNA of the CDR3 is TGTGCCAGCTCACCACGGCAGGGGACCTACGAGCAGTACTTC.

The chain recombines TRBV4-1 with TRBJ2-1, with D tentatively TRBD2 (6 bases). Germline V lookup: CDR1 MGHRA, CDR2 YSYEKL. This CDR3 is built from 17 residues. V was shortened by 1 base and J by 5 bases, with 18 bases between the two germline ends. The chain's CDR3 is CASSQVIRRGTDNEQFF. CDR3 nucleotide sequence: TGCGCCAGCAGCCAAGTAATTCGACGCGGGACCGACAATGAGCAGTTCTTC.

This chain links TRBV27 with TRBJ1-3; 10 bases are a match to TRBD1. With V trimmed by 8 bases and J by 4 bases, 5 bases remained unmatched. The V gene's germline CDR1 is MNHEY and CDR2 SMNVEV (reference sequence). The CDR3 extends over 14 amino acids. In DNA, the CDR3 is TGTGCCAGCCGGGGACAGGGGACCGGAAACACCATATATTTT. Its protein product is CASRGQGTGNTIYF.

The V call is TRBV29-1, the J call TRBJ2-1; 7 bases agree with TRBD2. V trimming: 4 bases; J trimming: 7 bases; junction bases outside the gene matches: 7. This CDR3 spans 13 amino acids. CDR1 and CDR2 (germline): SQVTM, ANQGSEA. CDR3 coding DNA: TGCAGCGTTGTGAGGTCCGGGAGGAATGAGCAGTTCTTC. This codes for CSVVRSGRNEQFF.

V and J are TRBV4-2 and TRBJ2-3, with TRBD2 identical over 12 bases. In germline, CDR1 is LGHNA, CDR2 YNFKEQ. Losses at the gene ends were 0 bases for V and 2 bases for J; bases not matched to a gene: 6. The CDR3 is 18 residues long. The CDR3 loop is CASSQDPGLAGNTDTQYF. DNA of the CDR3: TGTGCCAGCAGCCAAGATCCCGGACTAGCGGGAAACACAGATACGCAGTATTTT.

Concerning this clone itself: The junction departs from germline at one end; a sequencing error may be responsible. The V and J genes are TRBV5-4 and TRBJ2-3; 10 nucleotides match TRBD2. The CDR3 covers 15 residues. From germline, CDR1 is SGHNT and CDR2 YYREEE (reference sequence). The CDR3 here is CACSKGQRGGRTQYF. Written as DNA, the CDR3 is TGTGCCTGCAGCAAGGGACAGCGGGGGGGACGTACGCAGTATTTT.

The gene calls are TRBV27 and TRBJ2-7, with TRBD2 matching over 11 bases. The junction had 8 bases not matched to a gene; V was cut back by 4 bases and J by 0 bases. Germline V CDR1 and CDR2: MNHEY, SMNVEV (reference sequence). This CDR3 is built from 17 residues. CDR3 nucleotides: TGTGCCAGCAGTTACGCTAGCGGGAGGTTCAACTCCTACGAGCAGTACTTC. Its protein product is CASSYASGRFNSYEQYF.

To note about this clone: Distinct nucleotide sequences in the sample also encode this CDR3. The rearrangement joins TRBV18 to TRBJ2-2, with TRBD2 identical over 13 bases. Germline V gene data show CDR1 as KGHSH and CDR2 as LQKENI. The CDR3 loop spans 16 amino acids. The junction had 4 bases not matched to a gene; V was cut back by 6 bases and J by 3 bases. The chain's CDR3 is CASSPGTSGDTGELFF. The CDR3 bases are TGTGCCAGCTCCCCTGGGACTAGCGGGGACACCGGGGAGCTGTTTTTT. The full variable domain, in which reference TRBV18 and TRBJ2-2 provide the parts outside the CDR3, is NAGVMQNPRHLVRRRGQEARLRCSPMKGHSHVYWYRQLPEEGLKFMVYLQKENIIDESGMPKERFSAEFPKEGPSILRIQQVVRGDSAAYFCASSPGTSGDTGELFFGEGSRLTVL.

The chain has TRBV11-3 and TRBJ2-1; 10 bases map to TRBD2. The CDR3 totals 17 residues. Germline CDR1 reads SGHNT; CDR2 reads YENEEA. V dropped 1 base and J dropped 7; count of bases not matched to a gene: 10. CDR3 amino acids: CASSLVSLAGVPNEQFF. CDR3 in DNA: TGTGCCAGCAGCTTAGTTTCCCTAGCGGGAGTTCCTAATGAGCAGTTCTTC.

The rearrangement uses TRBV19 and TRBJ2-2, with 7 positions matching TRBD1. From germline, CDR1 is LNHDA and CDR2 SQIVND (reference sequence). J lost 4 bases, V lost 7 bases, and 9 bases had no gene match. This CDR3 has 15 amino acids. The CDR3 DNA is TGTGCCAGTACCCCCGGGCAGGGGGTCACCGGGGAGCTGTTTTTT. Translated: CASTPGQGVTGELFF.